Listed below are T cell receptor beta chains from one sample, sequenced in a study of CD8 T cells in Susac syndrome. TCRdb called the immunoSEQ multiplex PCR reads again in MiXCR, with one record for every CDR3 protein. The sample shows about 140,000 distinct CDR3 sequences, about 95% of them seen only once. Sample: CD4+ T cells from PBMCs. The receptors originated from a human donor with multiple sclerosis. The conserved cysteine and the conserved F or W are not part of the CDR3 here. For some rows the clone size is stated as once, few or many, or as a class when expanded; others skip it.

clone_size v_call cdr3_aa
NA TRBV29-1 SGGGGDYGYT
NA TRBV11-2 ASSLDVRLYSYEQY
NA TRBV29-1 SVLGDRGGST
NA TRBV19 ASSIDGSNQPQH
NA TRBV3-1 ASSPSGGAYEQY
NA TRBV6-6 ASSSQGKNSPLH
NA TRBV6-2/TRBV6-3 ASTDRVTGELF
NA TRBV20-1 SPQTPYKFREQY
NA TRBV24-1 ATSQRNEQF
few TRBV24-1 ATSDAAPGTYNEQF
NA TRBV27 ASRRAANYGYT
NA TRBV5-6 ASSGAGALDEQF
NA TRBV29-1 SVALPGVAYGYT
NA TRBV2 ASSEATGSYEQY
NA TRBV7-9 ASSSWVPQETQY
once TRBV18 ASSPRYSKTQY
NA TRBV20-1 SARGTGIYEQY
NA TRBV18 ASSPIPGQGPYGYT
NA TRBV4-1 ASSRLAGGPSEQY
NA TRBV5-1 ASSPTVQETQY
NA TRBV7-8 ASSPTWTGFEAF
NA TRBV4-1 ASSQEAGDVGYGYT
once TRBV29-1 SVEVRGTDTQY
NA TRBV9 ASSVVASGRPYEQY
NA TRBV20-1 SASLLSNSYNEQF
NA TRBV3-1 ASSQDGTPGNQPQH
NA TRBV6-5 VPPVRGTEAF